This T cell receptor beta chain was retrieved from a study of blood T cell repertoires in COVID-19. Looking at the study overall: Italy, Spain and the United States were the sources of the convalescent and acute COVID-19 samples. From T cells, B-cell-depleted T cells, or PBMCs came the material, which was cDNA or gDNA.

This CDR3 has 11 residues. The V and J ends lost 5 bases and 7 bases respectively, with 8 bases between them. The germline V gene encodes CDR1 SGHVS and CDR2 FQNEAQ. Original methodology: Cell counts per sample came from amplifying reference gene primers. The method was immunoSEQ multiplex PCR; TCRdb's version includes in-frame clones alone and lacks a portion of them. V, J and clone size reflect that table, while D and trimming were determined from the DNA. This sample has 110,000 to 150,000 clones, with roughly 79% found just once. The sequence derives from a woman aged 55-75 years with acute or convalescent COVID-19. The chain combines TRBV7-8 with TRBJ1-1; no clear D. The material sequenced was peripheral blood. The CDR3 protein is CASSTFGEAFF. The CDR3 DNA is TGTGCCAGCAGCACGTTCGGTGAAGCTTTCTTT. Full variable domain (missing parts from reference TRBV7-8 and TRBJ1-1): GAGVSQSPRYKVAKRGQDVALRCDPISGHVSLFWYQQALGQGPEFLTYFQNEAQLDKSGLPSDRFFAERPEGSVSTLKIQRTQQEDSAVYLCASSTFGEAFFGQGTRLTVV.